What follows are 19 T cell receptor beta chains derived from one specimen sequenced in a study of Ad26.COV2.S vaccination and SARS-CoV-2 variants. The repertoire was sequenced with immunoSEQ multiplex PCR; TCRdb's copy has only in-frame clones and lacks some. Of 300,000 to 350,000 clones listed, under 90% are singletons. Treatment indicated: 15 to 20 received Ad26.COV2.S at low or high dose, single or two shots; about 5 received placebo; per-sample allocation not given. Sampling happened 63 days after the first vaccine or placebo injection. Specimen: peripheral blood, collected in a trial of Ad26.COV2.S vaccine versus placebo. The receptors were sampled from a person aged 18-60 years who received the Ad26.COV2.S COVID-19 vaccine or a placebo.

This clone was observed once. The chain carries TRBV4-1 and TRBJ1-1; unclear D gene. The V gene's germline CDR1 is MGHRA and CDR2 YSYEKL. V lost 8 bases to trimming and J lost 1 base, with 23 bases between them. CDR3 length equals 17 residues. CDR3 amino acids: CASRGGPRSPSNTEAFF. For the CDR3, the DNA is TGCGCCAGCCGTGGAGGGCCGAGGTCTCCTTCGAACACTGAAGCTTTCTTT.

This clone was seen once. The CDR3 spells CASSLVGGNYEQYV. CDR3 nucleotides: TGTGCCAGCAGTTTAGTTGGCGGGAACTACGAGCAGTACGTC. The rearrangement links TRBV27 to TRBJ2-7; tentative D call: TRBD2 (6 bases). Germline values: CDR1 MNHEY, CDR2 SMNVEV (reference sequence). The V end lost 2 bases, the J end lost 3 bases, and 11 bases lay between the germline ends. The length of the CDR3 is 14 residues.

As DNA, the CDR3 is TGCGCCAGCAGCTTAGGAGTGGCAGATACGCAGTATTTT. Its translation: CASSLGVADTQYF. The chain employs TRBV5-1 and TRBJ2-3; no clear D gene. The CDR3 covers 13 residues. The V gene lost 2 bases and the J gene lost 4 bases, with 8 bases spanning the gap. Per germline, CDR1 SGHRS and CDR2 YFSETQ.

In DNA, the CDR3 is TGTGCCAGTACGCCGGACAGGGCGGCAGATACGCAGTATTTT. It specifies CASTPDRAADTQYF. This sequence joins TRBV19 and TRBJ2-3, with TRBD1 identical over 8 bases. V was pared by 7 bases and J by 4 bases, with 7 bases of the junction left unmatched. From germline, CDR1 is LNHDA and CDR2 SQIVND (reference sequence). This CDR3 contains 14 residues.

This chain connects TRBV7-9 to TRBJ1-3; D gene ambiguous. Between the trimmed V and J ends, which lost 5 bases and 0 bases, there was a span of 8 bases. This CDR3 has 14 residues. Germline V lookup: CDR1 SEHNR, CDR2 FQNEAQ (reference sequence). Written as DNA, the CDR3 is TGTGCCAGCAGCCAGGCCATCTCTGGAAACACCATATATTTT. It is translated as CASSQAISGNTIYF.

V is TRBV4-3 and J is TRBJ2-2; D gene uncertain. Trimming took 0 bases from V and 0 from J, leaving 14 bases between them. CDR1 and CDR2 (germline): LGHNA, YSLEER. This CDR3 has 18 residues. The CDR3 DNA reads TGCGCCAGCAGCCAAGAAATTCGGCTTTCCTCGAACACCGGGGAGCTGTTTTTT. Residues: CASSQEIRLSSNTGELFF.

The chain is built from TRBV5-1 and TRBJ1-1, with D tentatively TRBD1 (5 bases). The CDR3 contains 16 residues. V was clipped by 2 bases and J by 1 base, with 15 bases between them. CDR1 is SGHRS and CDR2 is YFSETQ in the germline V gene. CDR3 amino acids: CASSLGAGLPNTEAFF. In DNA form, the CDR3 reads TGCGCCAGCAGCTTAGGGGCCGGGCTCCCGAACACTGAAGCTTTCTTT.

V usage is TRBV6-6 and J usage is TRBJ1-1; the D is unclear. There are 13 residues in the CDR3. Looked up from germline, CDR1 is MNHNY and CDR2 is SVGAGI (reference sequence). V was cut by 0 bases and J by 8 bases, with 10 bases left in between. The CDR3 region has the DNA TGTGCCAGCAGTTACTCGACGCTGACAGAAGCTTTCTTT. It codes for CASSYSTLTEAFF.

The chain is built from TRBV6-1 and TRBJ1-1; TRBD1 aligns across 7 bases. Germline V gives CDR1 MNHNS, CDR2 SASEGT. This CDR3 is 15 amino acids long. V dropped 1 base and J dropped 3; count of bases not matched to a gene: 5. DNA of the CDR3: TGTGCCAGCAGTGAAGAGACAGGGCTTTACACTGAAGCTTTCTTT. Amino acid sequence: CASSEETGLYTEAFF.

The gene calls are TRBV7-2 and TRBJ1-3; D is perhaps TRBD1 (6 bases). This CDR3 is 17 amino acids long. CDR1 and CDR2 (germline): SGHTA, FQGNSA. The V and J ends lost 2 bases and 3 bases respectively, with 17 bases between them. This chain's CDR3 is CASSLRPARGGGNTIYF. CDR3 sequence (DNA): TGTGCCAGCAGCTTACGGCCGGCCAGGGGTGGTGGAAACACCATATATTTT.

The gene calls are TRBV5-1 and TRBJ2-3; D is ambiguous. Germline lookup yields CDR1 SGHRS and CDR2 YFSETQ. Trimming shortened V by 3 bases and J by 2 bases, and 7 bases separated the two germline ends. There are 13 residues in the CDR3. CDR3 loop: CASSSAYTDTQYF. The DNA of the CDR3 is TGCGCCAGCAGCTCGGCATACACAGATACGCAGTATTTT.

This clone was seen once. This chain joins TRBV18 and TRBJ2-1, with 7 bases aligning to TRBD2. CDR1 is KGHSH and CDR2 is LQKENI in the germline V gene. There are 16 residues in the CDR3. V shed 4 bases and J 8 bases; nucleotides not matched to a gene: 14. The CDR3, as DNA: TGTGCCAGCTCACGAGTTCCGAGAGCGGGGACCTATGAGCAGTTCTTC. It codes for CASSRVPRAGTYEQFF.

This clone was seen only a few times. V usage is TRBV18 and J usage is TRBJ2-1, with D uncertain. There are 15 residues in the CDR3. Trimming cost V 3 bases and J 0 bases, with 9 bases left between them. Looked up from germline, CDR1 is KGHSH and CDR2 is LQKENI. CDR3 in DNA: TGTGCCAGCTCACCTATGGGTAGCTCCTACAATGAGCAGTTCTTC. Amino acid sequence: CASSPMGSSYNEQFF. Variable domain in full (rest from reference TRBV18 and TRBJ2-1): NAGVMQNPRHLVRRRGQEARLRCSPMKGHSHVYWYRQLPEEGLKFMVYLQKENIIDESGMPKERFSAEFPKEGPSILRIQQVVRGDSAAYFCASSPMGSSYNEQFFGPGTRLTVL.

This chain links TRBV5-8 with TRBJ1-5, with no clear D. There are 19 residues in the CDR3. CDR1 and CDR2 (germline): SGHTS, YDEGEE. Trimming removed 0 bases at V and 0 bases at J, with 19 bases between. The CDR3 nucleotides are TGTGCCAGCAGCTTGGCAATGGGGTTCCGAAAGTATAGCAATCAGCCCCAGCATTTT. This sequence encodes CASSLAMGFRKYSNQPQHF. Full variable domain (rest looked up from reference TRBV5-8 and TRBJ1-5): EAGVTQSPTHLIKTRGQQATLRCSPISGHTSVYWYQQALGLGLQFLLWYDEGEERNRGNFPPRFSGRQFPNYSSELNVNALELEDSALYLCASSLAMGFRKYSNQPQHFGDGTRLSIL.

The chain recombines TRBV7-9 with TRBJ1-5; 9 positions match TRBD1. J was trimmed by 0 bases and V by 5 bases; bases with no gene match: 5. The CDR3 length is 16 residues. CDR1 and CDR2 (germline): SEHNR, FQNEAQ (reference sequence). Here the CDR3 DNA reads TGTGCCAGCAGCGGACAGGGGTTAAGTAGCAATCAGCCCCAGCATTTT. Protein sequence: CASSGQGLSSNQPQHF.

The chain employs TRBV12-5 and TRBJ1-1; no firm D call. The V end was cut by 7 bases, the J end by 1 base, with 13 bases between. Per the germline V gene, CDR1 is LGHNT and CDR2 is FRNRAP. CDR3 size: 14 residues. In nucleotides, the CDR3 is TGTGCTAGTGCCCGCCGGGCCCAGAACACTGAAGCTTTCTTT. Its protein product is CASARRAQNTEAFF.

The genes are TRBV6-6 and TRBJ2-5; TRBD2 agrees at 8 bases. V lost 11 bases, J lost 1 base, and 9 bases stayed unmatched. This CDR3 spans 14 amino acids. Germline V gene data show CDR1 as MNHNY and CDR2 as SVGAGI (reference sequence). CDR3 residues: CAGRAGGRQETQYF. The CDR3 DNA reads TGTGCCGGAAGGGCGGGGGGCCGCCAAGAGACCCAGTACTTC.

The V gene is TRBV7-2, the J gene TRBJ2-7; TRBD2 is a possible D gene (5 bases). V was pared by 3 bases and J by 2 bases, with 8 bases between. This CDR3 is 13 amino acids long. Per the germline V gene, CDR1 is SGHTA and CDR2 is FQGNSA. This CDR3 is CASSFSGAYEQYF. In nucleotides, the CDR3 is TGTGCCAGCAGCTTTTCCGGGGCCTACGAGCAGTACTTC.

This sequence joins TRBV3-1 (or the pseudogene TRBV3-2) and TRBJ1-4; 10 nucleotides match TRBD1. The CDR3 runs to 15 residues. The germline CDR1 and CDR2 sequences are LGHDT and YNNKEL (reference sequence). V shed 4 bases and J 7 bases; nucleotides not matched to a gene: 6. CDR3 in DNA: TGTGCCAGCAGCCTTCCGGGACAGGGGTCTGAAAAACTGTTTTTT. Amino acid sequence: CASSLPGQGSEKLFF.